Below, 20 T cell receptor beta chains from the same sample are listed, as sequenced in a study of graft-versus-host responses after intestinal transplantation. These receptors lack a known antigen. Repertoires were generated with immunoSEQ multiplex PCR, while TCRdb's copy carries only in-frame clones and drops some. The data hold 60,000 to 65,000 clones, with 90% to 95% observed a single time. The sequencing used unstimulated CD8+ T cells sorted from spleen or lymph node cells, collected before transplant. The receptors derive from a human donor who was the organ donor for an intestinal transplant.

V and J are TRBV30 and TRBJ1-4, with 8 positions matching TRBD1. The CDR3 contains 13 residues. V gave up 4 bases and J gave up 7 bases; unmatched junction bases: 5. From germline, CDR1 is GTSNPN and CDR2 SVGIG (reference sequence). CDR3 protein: CAWTRQGSEKLFF. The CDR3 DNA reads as TGTGCCTGGACCCGACAGGGGAGTGAAAAACTGTTTTTT.

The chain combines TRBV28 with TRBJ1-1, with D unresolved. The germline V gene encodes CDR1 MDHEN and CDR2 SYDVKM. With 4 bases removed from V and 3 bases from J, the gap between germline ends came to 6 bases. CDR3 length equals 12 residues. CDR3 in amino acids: CASSYIDTEAFF. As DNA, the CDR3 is TGTGCCAGCAGTTACATCGACACTGAAGCTTTCTTT.

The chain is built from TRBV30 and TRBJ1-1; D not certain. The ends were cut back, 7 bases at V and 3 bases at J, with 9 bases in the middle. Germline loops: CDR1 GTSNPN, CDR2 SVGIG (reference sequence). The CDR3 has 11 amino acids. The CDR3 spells CALDTDTEAFF. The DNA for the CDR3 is TGTGCCTTAGACACAGACACTGAAGCTTTCTTT.

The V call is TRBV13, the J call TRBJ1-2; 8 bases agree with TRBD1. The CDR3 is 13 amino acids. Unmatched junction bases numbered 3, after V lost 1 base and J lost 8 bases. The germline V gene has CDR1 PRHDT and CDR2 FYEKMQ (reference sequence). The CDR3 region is CASSLVTGEGYTF. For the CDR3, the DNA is TGTGCCAGCAGCTTAGTGACAGGGGAAGGCTACACCTTC.

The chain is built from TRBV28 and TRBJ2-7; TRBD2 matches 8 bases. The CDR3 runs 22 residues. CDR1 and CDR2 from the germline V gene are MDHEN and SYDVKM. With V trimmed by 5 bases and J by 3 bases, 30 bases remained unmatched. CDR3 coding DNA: TGTGCCAGCAGTCTGTGGGGGCCCTATGGTGAAGCGGGAGTCGGATTAAACTACGAGCAGTACTTC. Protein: CASSLWGPYGEAGVGLNYEQYF.

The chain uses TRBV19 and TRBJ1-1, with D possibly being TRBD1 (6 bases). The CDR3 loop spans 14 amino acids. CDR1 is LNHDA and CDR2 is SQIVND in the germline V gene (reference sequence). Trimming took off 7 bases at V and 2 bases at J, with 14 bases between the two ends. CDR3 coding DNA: TGTGCCAGTATGTGGGGGGGCGGCAACACTGAAGCTTTCTTT. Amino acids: CASMWGGGNTEAFF.

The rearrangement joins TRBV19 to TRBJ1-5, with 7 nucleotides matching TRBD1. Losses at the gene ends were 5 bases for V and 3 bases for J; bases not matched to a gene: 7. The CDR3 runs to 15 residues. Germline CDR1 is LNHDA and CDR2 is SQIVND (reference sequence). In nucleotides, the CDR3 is TGTGCCAGTAGTCTCGAGGACAGGACCAATCAGCCCCAGCATTTT. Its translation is CASSLEDRTNQPQHF.

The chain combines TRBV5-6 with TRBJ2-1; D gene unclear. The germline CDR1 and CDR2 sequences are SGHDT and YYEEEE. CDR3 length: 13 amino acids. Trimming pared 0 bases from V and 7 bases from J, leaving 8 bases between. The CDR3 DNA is TGTGCCAGCAGCTTGGGTCAGTCGAATGAGCAGTTCTTC. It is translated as CASSLGQSNEQFF.

CDR3 bases: TGTGCCTGGGGTCAGGGGGCGATATACCAGCCCCAGCATTTT. This translates into CAWGQGAIYQPQHF. The rearrangement uses TRBV30 and TRBJ1-5; 8 bases line up with TRBD1. The CDR3 has 14 residues. Germline V lookup: CDR1 GTSNPN, CDR2 SVGIG (reference sequence). Germline trimming cut 5 bases from V and 7 bases from J; bases unmatched to any gene: 10.

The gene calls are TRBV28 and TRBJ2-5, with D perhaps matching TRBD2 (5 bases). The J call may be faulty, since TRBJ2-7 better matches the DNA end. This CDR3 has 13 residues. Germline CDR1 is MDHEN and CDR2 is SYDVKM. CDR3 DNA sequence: TGTGCCAGCAGTTTTTGGAGGATATACGAGCAGTACTTC. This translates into CASSFWRIYEQYF.

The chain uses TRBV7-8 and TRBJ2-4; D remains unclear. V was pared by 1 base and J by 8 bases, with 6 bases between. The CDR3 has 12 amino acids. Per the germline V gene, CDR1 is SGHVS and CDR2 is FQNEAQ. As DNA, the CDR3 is TGTGCCAGCAGCTTAGTGAGTGACATTCAGTACTTC. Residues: CASSLVSDIQYF.

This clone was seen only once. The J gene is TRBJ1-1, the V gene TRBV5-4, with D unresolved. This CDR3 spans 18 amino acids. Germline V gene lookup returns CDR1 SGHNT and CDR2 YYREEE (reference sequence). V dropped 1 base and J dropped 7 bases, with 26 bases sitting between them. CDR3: CASSLQSIRLQNSGEAFF. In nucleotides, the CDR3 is TGTGCCAGCAGCTTGCAATCTATACGCCTCCAGAACTCGGGTGAAGCTTTCTTT.

The CDR3 DNA is TGTGCCAGCAGCGTGGGCCCCGACCCATACAATGAGCAGTTCTTC. It codes for CASSVGPDPYNEQFF. The J gene is TRBJ2-1, the V gene TRBV9; D unclear. V lost 2 bases, J lost 4 bases, and 13 bases lay in between. This CDR3 has 15 amino acids. Looked up from germline, CDR1 is SGDLS and CDR2 is YYNGEE.

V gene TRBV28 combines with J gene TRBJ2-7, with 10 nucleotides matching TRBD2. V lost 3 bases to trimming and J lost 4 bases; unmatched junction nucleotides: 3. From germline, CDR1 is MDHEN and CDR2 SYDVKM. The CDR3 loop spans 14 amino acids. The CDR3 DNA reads TGTGCCAGCAGTTTCCTAGCGGGAGTTTACGAGCAGTACTTC. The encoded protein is CASSFLAGVYEQYF.

In DNA, the CDR3 is TGTGCCTGGAGTCGAGAGGGGGCGAGCGCCTACGAGCAGTACTTC. Amino acid sequence: CAWSREGASAYEQYF. V is TRBV30 and J is TRBJ2-7; 7 positions match TRBD1. This CDR3 spans 15 amino acids. Germline V CDR1 and CDR2: GTSNPN, SVGIG (reference sequence). After removal of 2 bases from V and 2 bases from J, the junction contained 9 bases not matched to a gene.

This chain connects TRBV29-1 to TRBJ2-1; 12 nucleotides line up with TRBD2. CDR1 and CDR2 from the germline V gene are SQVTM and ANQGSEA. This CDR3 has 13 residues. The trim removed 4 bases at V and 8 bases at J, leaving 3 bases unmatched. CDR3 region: CSVGTSGVHEQFF. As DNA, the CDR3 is TGCAGCGTTGGGACTAGCGGGGTACATGAGCAGTTCTTC.

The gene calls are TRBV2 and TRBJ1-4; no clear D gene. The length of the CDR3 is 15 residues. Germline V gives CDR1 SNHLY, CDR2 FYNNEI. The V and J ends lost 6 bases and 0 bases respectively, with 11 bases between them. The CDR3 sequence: CASRSNSATNEKLFF. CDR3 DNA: TGTGCCAGCAGATCCAACTCTGCAACTAATGAAAAACTGTTTTTT.

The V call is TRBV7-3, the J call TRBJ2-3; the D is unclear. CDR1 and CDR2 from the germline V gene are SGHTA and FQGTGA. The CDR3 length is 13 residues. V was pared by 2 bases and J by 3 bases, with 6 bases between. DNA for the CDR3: TGTGCCAGCAGCTTAGACGGGACAGATACGCAGTATTTT. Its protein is CASSLDGTDTQYF.

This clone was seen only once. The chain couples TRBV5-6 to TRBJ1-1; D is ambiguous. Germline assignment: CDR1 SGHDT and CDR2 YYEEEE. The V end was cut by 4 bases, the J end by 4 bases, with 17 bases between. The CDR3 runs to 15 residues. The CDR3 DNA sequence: TGTGCCAGCAGCCCTCGCGCGGGAGAAGGCACTGAAGCTTTCTTT. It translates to CASSPRAGEGTEAFF.

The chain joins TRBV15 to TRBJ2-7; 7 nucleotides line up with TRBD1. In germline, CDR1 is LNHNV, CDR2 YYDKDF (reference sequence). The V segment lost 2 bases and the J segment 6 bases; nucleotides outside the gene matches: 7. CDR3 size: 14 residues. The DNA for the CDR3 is TGTGCCACCAGCAGAACGACAGGGTCGAGCGAGCAGTACTTC. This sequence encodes CATSRTTGSSEQYF.